The 14 T cell receptor beta chains below all came from one sample that was sequenced in a study of Ad26.COV2.S vaccination and SARS-CoV-2 variants. Treatment: roughly 20 received Ad26.COV2.S at low or high dose, single or two shots; 5 received placebo; per-sample allocation not given. Sampling was done on day 63 after the first vaccine or placebo injection. Sequencing used immunoSEQ multiplex PCR; TCRdb keeps in-frame clones, though not all of them. The table has roughly 450,000 clones, about nine tenths seen once. This specimen was peripheral blood, taken in a trial of Ad26.COV2.S vaccine versus placebo. These receptors were obtained from a person between 18 and 59 years old who received the Ad26.COV2.S COVID-19 vaccine or a placebo.

The chain couples TRBV20-1 to TRBJ2-1; 9 bases map to TRBD2. CDR3 size: 17 residues. Germline CDR1 reads DFQATT; CDR2 reads SNEGSKA (reference sequence). V lost 3 bases to trimming and J lost 2 bases; unmatched junction nucleotides: 11. Here the CDR3 reads CSASHYRGLAAYNEQFF. Here the CDR3 DNA reads TGCAGTGCTAGTCATTACCGGGGACTAGCAGCCTACAATGAGCAGTTCTTC.

The V and J genes are TRBV6-6 and TRBJ2-1; weak D call: TRBD2 (5 bases). The CDR3 loop spans 14 amino acids. CDR1 MNHNY and CDR2 SVGAGI come from the germline V gene (reference sequence). V gave up 2 bases and J gave up 4 bases, with 9 bases separating them. Here the CDR3 reads CASSYDYSYNEQFF. The CDR3 coding sequence is TGTGCCAGCAGTTACGACTATTCTTACAATGAGCAGTTCTTC.

To note about this clone: The same CDR3 also results from other DNA sequences found in this sample. CDR3 sequence reads: CASSLGSSRETQYF. In nucleotides, the CDR3 is TGTGCCAGCAGCTTAGGTTCTAGCAGAGAGACCCAGTACTTC. The V call is TRBV7-2, the J call TRBJ2-5, with D perhaps TRBD2 (5 bases). The CDR3 is 14 residues long. CDR1 SGHTA and CDR2 FQGNSA come from the germline V gene. Trimming took 1 base from V and 4 from J, leaving 10 bases between them.

CDR3 sequence: CASSQVQGTSNYGYTF. The CDR3 DNA sequence: TGTGCCAGCAGCCAAGTACAGGGAACTTCGAACTATGGCTACACCTTC. The rearrangement uses TRBV4-2 and TRBJ1-2; TRBD1 might be the D (6 bases). The V end was cut by 1 base, the J end by 2 bases, with 14 bases between. The CDR3 contains 16 residues. CDR1 and CDR2 from the germline V gene are LGHNA and YNFKEQ.

The V gene is TRBV5-5, the J gene TRBJ1-3; the D is unclear. Germline CDR1 is SGHKS and CDR2 is YYEKEE (reference sequence). V lost 1 base, J lost 3 bases, and 8 bases lay in between. The CDR3 extends over 14 amino acids. The CDR3 here is CASSLSLIGNTIYF. The CDR3 nucleotides read TGTGCCAGCAGCTTGTCACTGATTGGAAACACCATATATTTT. Looking up the rest from reference TRBV5-5 and TRBJ1-3 gives the full variable domain: DAGVTQSPTHLIKTRGQQVTLRCSPISGHKSVSWYQQVLGQGPQFIFQYYEKEERGRGNFPDRFSARQFPNYSSELNVNALLLGDSALYLCASSLSLIGNTIYFGEGSWLTVV.

The rearrangement links TRBV30 to TRBJ2-7, with D perhaps matching TRBD2 (6 bases). Trimming took off 1 base at V and 3 bases at J, with 10 bases between the two ends. This CDR3 is 13 amino acids long. Germline lookup yields CDR1 GTSNPN and CDR2 SVGIG (reference sequence). The CDR3 DNA sequence: TGTGCCTGGAGTGGGGGGGTCCTCTACGAGCAGTACTTC. This encodes CAWSGGVLYEQYF. The whole variable domain, filled in from reference TRBV30 and TRBJ2-7, reads SQTIHQWPATLVQPVGSPLSLECTVEGTSNPNLYWYRQAAGRGLQLLFYSVGIGQISSEVPQNLSASRPQDRQFILSSKKLLLSDSGFYLCAWSGGVLYEQYFGPGTRLTVT.

The genes are TRBV12-5 and TRBJ2-1, with TRBD2 identical over 9 bases. CDR3 length: 17 amino acids. Germline trimming cut 4 bases from V and 7 bases from J; bases unmatched to any gene: 14. Looked up from germline, CDR1 is LGHNT and CDR2 is FRNRAP. The DNA of the CDR3 is TGTGCTAGTGGTTCATGGGGACTAGCATTACCTAGGAATGAGCAGTTCTTC. Its translation is CASGSWGLALPRNEQFF.

This clone was seen once. The chain is built from TRBV7-8 and TRBJ2-1, with 7 nucleotides matching TRBD2. The CDR3 runs 16 residues. CDR1 and CDR2 (germline): SGHVS, FQNEAQ. V shed 4 bases, J shed 7 bases, and the junction held 13 bases outside the gene matches. CDR3 loop: CASSSLAGLVSNEQFF. The CDR3 DNA reads TGTGCCAGCAGCTCCTTAGCGGGCTTGGTTTCTAATGAGCAGTTCTTC.

This chain links TRBV3-1 (or the pseudogene TRBV3-2) with TRBJ2-1; D may be TRBD1 (5 bases). The CDR3 sequence is 14 residues long. The germline V and J ends were trimmed by 1 base and 5 bases, with 9 bases remaining between them. CDR1 and CDR2 (germline): LGHDT, YNNKEL (reference sequence). The CDR3 bases are TGTGCCAGCAGCCAAGGGTGGACAAACAATGAGCAGTTCTTC. The encoded protein is CASSQGWTNNEQFF.

The genes are TRBV5-8 and TRBJ2-4; D uncertain. The V end lost 2 bases, the J end lost 8 bases, and 5 bases lay between the germline ends. CDR3 length equals 11 residues. Germline V gene lookup returns CDR1 SGHTS and CDR2 YDEGEE. CDR3 nucleotide sequence: TGTGCCAGCAGCTTACAGTACATTCAGTACTTC. Protein sequence: CASSLQYIQYF. Based on the CDR3 plus reference TRBV5-8 and TRBJ2-4, the full variable domain is EAGVTQSPTHLIKTRGQQATLRCSPISGHTSVYWYQQALGLGLQFLLWYDEGEERNRGNFPPRFSGRQFPNYSSELNVNALELEDSALYLCASSLQYIQYFGAGTRLSVL.

This chain links TRBV12-3 or TRBV12-4 with TRBJ2-7; D gene ambiguous. Trimming stripped 0 bases from V and 4 bases from J, with 4 bases between. This CDR3 region has 12 residues. The CDR3 region has the DNA TGTGCCAGCAGTTTAGCGACGTACGAGCAGTACTTC. Amino acid sequence: CASSLATYEQYF.

CDR3 loop: CASSPSGAEAFF. CDR3 nucleotides: TGTGCCAGCAGTCCCTCCGGGGCAGAAGCTTTCTTT. The rearrangement uses TRBV6-2 or TRBV6-3 and TRBJ1-1; D possibly corresponds to TRBD1 (5 bases). The V and J ends lost 5 bases and 8 bases respectively, with 12 bases between them. The CDR3 is 12 amino acids. Germline CDR1 MNHEY, CDR2 SVGEGT.

The DNA for the CDR3 is TGCGCCAGCAGGCGACAGTTCACCGGGGAGCTGTTTTTT. Translating gives CASRRQFTGELFF. The chain combines TRBV4-1 with TRBJ2-2; TRBD1 is a possible D gene (5 bases). Trimming stripped 6 bases from V and 4 bases from J, with 9 bases between. Germline CDR1 reads MGHRA; CDR2 reads YSYEKL. The CDR3 length is 13 residues.

CDR3 nucleotides: TGTGCCAGCACAGTCTGGGGGGCAGAGACCCAGTACTTC. Amino acid sequence: CASTVWGAETQYF. The chain links TRBV25-1 to TRBJ2-5; D tentatively fits TRBD1 or TRBD2 (6 bases each). Trimming took off 7 bases at V and 4 bases at J, with 13 bases between the two ends. Germline V gene sequence: CDR1 MGHDK, CDR2 SYGVNS. This CDR3 has 13 amino acids. The full variable domain, rest sourced from reference TRBV25-1 and TRBJ2-5, is EADIYQTPRYLVIGTGKKITLECSQTMGHDKMYWYQQDPGMELHLIHYSYGVNSTEKGDLSSESTVSRIRTEHFPLTLESARPSHTSQYLCASTVWGAETQYFGPGTRLLVL.